This T cell receptor beta chain was profiled in a study of cytomegalovirus exposure and HLA in healthy donors. Across the study: Early release data held approximately 81 million unique TCRs from HLA-typed donors. Study conclusions and caveats: When analyzed later, a missense DCLRE1C variant was found to be linked to TCR beta V- and J-gene trimming. As a later analysis revealed, the rate of TCR association differed by HLA locus, with DRB1 most and HLA-C fewest.

Researchers ran the PCR with 60 Vbeta and 13 Jbeta primers. The data were produced by immunoSEQ multiplex PCR, yet TCRdb's version contains in-frame clones alone and is incomplete. The table shows some 140,000 clones, with over 60% occurring only once. The sample holds a few counts of this clone. Antigen: not known. The germline V and J ends were trimmed by 5 bases and 3 bases, with 16 bases remaining between them. The germline V gene encodes CDR1 LNHNV and CDR2 YYDKDF (reference sequence). CDR3 length: 15 residues. This receptor was taken from a male donor in good health and CMV-seropositive. The chain links TRBV15 to TRBJ1-1; D possibly corresponds to TRBD1 (6 bases). The specimen sequenced was PBMCs. CDR3 sequence (DNA): TGTGCCACCAGCCCCCAGTCAGGGGCTGACACTGAAGCTTTCTTT. This gives the protein CATSPQSGADTEAFF.